This T cell receptor (beta chain) was obtained from a study of PD-L1 blockade in urothelial cancer. Study-level background: Across blood samples, T cells had a median count of about 140,000. Study-wide points: Patients who had durable benefit saw their tumor-associated blood clones expand more at 3 weeks.

To note about this clone: Its antigen remains unidentified.

The ends were cut back, 4 bases at V and 6 bases at J, with 19 bases in the middle. The CDR3 runs to 15 residues. Germline-derived CDR1 and CDR2 are SGHNT and YYREEE (reference sequence). The protocol was immunoSEQ multiplex PCR, while the TCRdb copy is restricted to in-frame clones and leaves out a portion. The top ten hold approximately 3.2% of the sample, which has 70,000 to 75,000 clones, about 88% seen once. This receptor was taken from a man between 60 and 75 years old with urothelial cancer. This chain joins TRBV5-4 and TRBJ1-1; maybe TRBD1 (5 bases). This sample comprised PBMCs, obtained around atezolizumab (anti-PD-L1) treatment. The CDR3 reads CASSPGGRSVPEAFF. CDR3 DNA: TGTGCCAGCAGCCCGGGGGGACGTAGTGTCCCTGAAGCTTTCTTT.